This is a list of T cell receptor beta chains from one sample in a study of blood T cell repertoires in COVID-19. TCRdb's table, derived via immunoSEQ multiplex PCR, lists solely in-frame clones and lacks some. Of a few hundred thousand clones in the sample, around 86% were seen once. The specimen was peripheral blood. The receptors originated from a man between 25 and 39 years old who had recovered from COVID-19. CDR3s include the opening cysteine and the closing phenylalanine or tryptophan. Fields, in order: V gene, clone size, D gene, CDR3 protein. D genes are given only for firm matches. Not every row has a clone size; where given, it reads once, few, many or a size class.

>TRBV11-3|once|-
CASSLDSSGNTIYF
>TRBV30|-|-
CAWRYSFSSYEQYF
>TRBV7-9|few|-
CASSLGPGHFYGYTF
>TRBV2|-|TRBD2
CASSGEGAGANVLTF
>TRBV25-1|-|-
CASSDLYEQYF
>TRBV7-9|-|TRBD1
CASSLQGAVNGYTF
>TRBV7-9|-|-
CASSPQADTEAFF
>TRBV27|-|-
CASSQIQVMLNTEAFF
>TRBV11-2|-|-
CASSLDSSPYEQYF
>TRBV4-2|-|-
CASSQDRSLTGYTF
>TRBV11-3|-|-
CASSPPTGTPETQYF
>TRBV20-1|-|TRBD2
CSAFLAGGSYF
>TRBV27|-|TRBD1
CASSGNRGEGQETQYF
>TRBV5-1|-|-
CASSRATGNYGYTF
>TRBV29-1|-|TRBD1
CSGREGGETEAFF
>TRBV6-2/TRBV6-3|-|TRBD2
CASSYSAAGGPETQYF
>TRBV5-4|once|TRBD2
CASSLRLADSDTQYF
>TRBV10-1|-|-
CATGPGEESPLHF
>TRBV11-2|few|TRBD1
CASSLATGTEKAFF
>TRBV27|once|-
CASSVGIEQYF
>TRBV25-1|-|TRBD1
CASSKTGRGNTEAFF
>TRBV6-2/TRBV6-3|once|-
CASSYLSSGNTIYF
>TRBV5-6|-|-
CASSPGGGVNTEAFF
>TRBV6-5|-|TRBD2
CASRTSGGLAKLFF
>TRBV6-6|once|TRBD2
CASRRLAGGDEQFF
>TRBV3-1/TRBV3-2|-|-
CASSPPQAVSRETQYF